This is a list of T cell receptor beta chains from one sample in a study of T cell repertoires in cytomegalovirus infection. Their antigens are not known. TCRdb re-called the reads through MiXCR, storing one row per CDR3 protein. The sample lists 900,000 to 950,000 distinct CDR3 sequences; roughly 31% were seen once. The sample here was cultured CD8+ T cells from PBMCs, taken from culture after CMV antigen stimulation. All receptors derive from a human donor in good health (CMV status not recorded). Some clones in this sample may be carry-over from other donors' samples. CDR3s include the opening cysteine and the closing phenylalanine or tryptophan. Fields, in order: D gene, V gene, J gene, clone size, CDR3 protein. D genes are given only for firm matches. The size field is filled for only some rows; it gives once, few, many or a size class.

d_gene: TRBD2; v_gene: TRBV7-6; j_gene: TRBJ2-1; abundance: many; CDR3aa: CASSSSGGAWNEQFF
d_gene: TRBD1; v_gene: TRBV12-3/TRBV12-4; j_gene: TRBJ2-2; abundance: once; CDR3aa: CASSWDRATGELFF
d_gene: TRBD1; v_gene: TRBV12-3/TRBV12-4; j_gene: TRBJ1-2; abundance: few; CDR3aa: CASSLESTGGYGYTF
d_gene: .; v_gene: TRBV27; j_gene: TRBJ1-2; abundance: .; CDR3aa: CASSPPGNRGYTF
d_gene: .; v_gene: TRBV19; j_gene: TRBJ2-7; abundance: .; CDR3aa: CASNDRYPREQYF
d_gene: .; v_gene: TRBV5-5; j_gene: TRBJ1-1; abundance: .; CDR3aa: CASSSWTARDTEAFF
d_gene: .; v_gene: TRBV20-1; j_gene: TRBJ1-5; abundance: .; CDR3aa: CSARGFIMNQPQHF
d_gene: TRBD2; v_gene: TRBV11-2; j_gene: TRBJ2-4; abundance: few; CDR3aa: CASSLGGVGLAGKNIQYF
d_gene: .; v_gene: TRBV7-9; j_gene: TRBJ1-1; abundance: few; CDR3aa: CASSTTRTNTEAFF
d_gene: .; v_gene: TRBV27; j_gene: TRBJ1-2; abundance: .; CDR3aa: CASGGSYGYTF
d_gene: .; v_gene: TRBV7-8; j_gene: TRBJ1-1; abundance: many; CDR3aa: CASSLARGGNTEAFF
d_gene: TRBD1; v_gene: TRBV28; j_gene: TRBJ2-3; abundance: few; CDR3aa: CASIPASRTGPFQQYF
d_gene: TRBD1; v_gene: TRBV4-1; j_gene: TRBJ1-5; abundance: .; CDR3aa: CASSQTRGQPQHF
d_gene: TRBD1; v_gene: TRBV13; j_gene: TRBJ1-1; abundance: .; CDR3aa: CASSLGPGQGLEAFF